This record looks at one T cell receptor (beta chain) sequence and its context. The target antigen is unknown. Unmatched junction bases numbered 15, after V lost 10 bases and J lost 6 bases. The CDR3 length is 15 residues. Per germline, CDR1 MNHEY and CDR2 SVGAGI. Sequencing used immunoSEQ multiplex PCR; TCRdb keeps in-frame clones, though not all of them. Of about 71,000 clones detected, less than 95% appear once; the ten largest clones hold 1.3%. This sample is part of a study of graft-versus-host responses after intestinal transplantation. Overall study context: Grafts were multivisceral, liver-intestinal, or isolated intestinal. All recipients were given anti-thymocyte globulin induction, and tacrolimus and steroids were then administered for three to four years. The study, taken as a whole, reports: Researchers found GvH clones in recipient marrow, and some showed up first in ileum or blood. Across patients carrying graft-donor T cell macrochimerism, allografts held high graft-versus-host to host-versus-graft clonal ratios.

The clonotype was recovered from a human donor who received an intestinal transplant. The sample consisted of unstimulated CD8+ T cells sorted from spleen or lymph node cells, taken before intestinal transplant. The V gene is TRBV6-5, the J gene TRBJ1-5; 7 positions match TRBD1. In DNA form, the CDR3 reads TGTGCCACTCAACCACTACAGGGGAGGCCTCAGCCCCAGCATTTT. Translation: CATQPLQGRPQPQHF.